Listed below are T cell receptor beta chains from one sample, sequenced in a study of T cells in Graves' hyperthyroidism and ophthalmopathy. Each CDR3 protein is one row after TCRdb ran MiXCR on the multiplex PCR reads. The profile covers more than 550,000 distinct CDR3 sequences, with 17% appearing a single time and roughly 15% taken by the ten largest. Sequencing input: blood. These receptors came from a man between 45 and 60 years old with Graves' hyperthyroidism. Each CDR3 is given with its conserved first and last residue. D genes are given only for firm matches. Clone size is shown for a subset of rows, as once, few, many or a class of expanded clone.

J gene,clone size,D gene,V gene,CDR3 DNA,CDR3 protein
TRBJ2-1,-,TRBD2,TRBV24-1,TGTGCCACCAGTGATTCCGGGAGGGCCACGTGGAATGAGCAGTTCTTC,CATSDSGRATWNEQFF
TRBJ2-1,many,-,TRBV14,TGTGCCAGCAGCCAAGAGTTTCGAACGGCGGTGCAGTTCTTC,CASSQEFRTAVQFF
TRBJ1-2,-,-,TRBV29-1,TGCAGCGTTGTACTGGGCGACTATGGCTACACCTTC,CSVVLGDYGYTF
TRBJ1-1,-,-,TRBV5-5,TGTGCCAGCAGCTTGGACGGATTCATGAACACTGAAGCTTTCTTT,CASSLDGFMNTEAFF
TRBJ2-7,-,TRBD1,TRBV14,TGTGCCAGCAGCCTGGACAGGGCAAAGGCCTACGAGCAGTACTTC,CASSLDRAKAYEQYF
TRBJ2-3,many,-,TRBV13,TGTGCCAGCAGCTTATCGGTGTCGGGAGGCACAGATACGCAGTATTTT,CASSLSVSGGTDTQYF
TRBJ1-3,few,-,TRBV7-9,TGTGCCAGCAGCTTACTTCAGAGCTCTGGAAACACCATATATTTT,CASSLLQSSGNTIYF
TRBJ1-4,few,TRBD1,TRBV7-2,TGTGCCAGCAGCGCCCGACAGGGGACTAATGAAAAACTGTTTTTT,CASSARQGTNEKLFF
TRBJ2-4,-,-,TRBV7-2,TGTGCCAGCAGCTTTCCAACGGGGGGACAGGCCAAAAACATTCAGTACTTC,CASSFPTGGQAKNIQYF
TRBJ1-2,-,-,TRBV12-3/TRBV12-4,TGTGCCAGCAGTCCCCCCGGCGGGGGGTATAACTATGGCTACACCTTC,CASSPPGGGYNYGYTF
TRBJ2-3,many,-,TRBV6-1,TGTGCCGTTACAACGAGGGCTAGGAGCACAGATACGCAGTATTTT,CAVTTRARSTDTQYF
TRBJ1-1,-,-,TRBV24-1,TGTGCCACCAGTGATTCTCCAGGGCGGGGTGTTACTGAAGCTTTCTTT,CATSDSPGRGVTEAFF
TRBJ2-1,many,TRBD2,TRBV15,TGTGCCACCAGCAGAGACCAGGGAGGGCCATCCTACAATGAGCAGTTCTTC,CATSRDQGGPSYNEQFF
TRBJ2-1,many,-,TRBV12-3/TRBV12-4,TGTGCCAGCAGTTTAATGGCGGCCTCCTACAATGAGCAGTTCTTC,CASSLMAASYNEQFF
TRBJ2-1,-,TRBD2,TRBV14,TGTGCCAGCAGCCAAGACACGGGAGGGCCTAGATATGAGCAGTTCTTC,CASSQDTGGPRYEQFF
TRBJ1-5,few,-,TRBV28,TGTGCCAGCAGTGAACTGAATCAGCCCCAGCATTTT,CASSELNQPQHF
TRBJ1-1,-,-,TRBV13,TGTGCCAGCAGCTTAAACCGGCCCTATGTACCTGAAGCTTTCTTT,CASSLNRPYVPEAFF
TRBJ1-1,many,-,TRBV24-1,TGTGCCACCAGTGATTGGGAGAGCACTGAAGCTTTCTTT,CATSDWESTEAFF
TRBJ2-1,few,TRBD2,TRBV20-1,TGCAGTGCCTCCGGGACTAGCGGGATGAATGAGCAGTTCTTC,CSASGTSGMNEQFF
TRBJ1-4,many,TRBD1,TRBV6-1,TGTGCCAGCAGTGTTGGACAGGGTGCAACTAATGAAAAACTGTTTTTT,CASSVGQGATNEKLFF
TRBJ2-7,few,TRBD1,TRBV4-2,TGTGCCAGCGGGACAGGGTACCACGAGCAGTACTTC,CASGTGYHEQYF
TRBJ2-1,few,-,TRBV9,TGTGCCAGCAGCGTAGGATCCCCCTACAATGAGCAGTTCTTC,CASSVGSPYNEQFF
TRBJ1-5,many,-,TRBV10-3,TGTGCCATCAGTGAGTCCTCAAATCAGCCCCAGCATTTT,CAISESSNQPQHF
TRBJ2-5,few,TRBD2,TRBV20-1,TGCAGTGCTAGACCAGCGGGGGGGGAGACCCAGTACTTC,CSARPAGGETQYF
TRBJ1-1,many,TRBD1,TRBV7-9,TGTGCCAGCAGCCTCAGTGGGACAGGGAGCACTGAAGCTTTCTTT,CASSLSGTGSTEAFF
TRBJ2-2,few,-,TRBV4-1,TGCGCCAGCAGCCAAGGACTCGGAAACACCGGGGAGCTGTTTTTT,CASSQGLGNTGELFF
TRBJ1-2,few,-,TRBV9,TGTGCCAGCAGCGGAGGAGATTTGGGGGGAGATAACTATGGCTACACCTTC,CASSGGDLGGDNYGYTF